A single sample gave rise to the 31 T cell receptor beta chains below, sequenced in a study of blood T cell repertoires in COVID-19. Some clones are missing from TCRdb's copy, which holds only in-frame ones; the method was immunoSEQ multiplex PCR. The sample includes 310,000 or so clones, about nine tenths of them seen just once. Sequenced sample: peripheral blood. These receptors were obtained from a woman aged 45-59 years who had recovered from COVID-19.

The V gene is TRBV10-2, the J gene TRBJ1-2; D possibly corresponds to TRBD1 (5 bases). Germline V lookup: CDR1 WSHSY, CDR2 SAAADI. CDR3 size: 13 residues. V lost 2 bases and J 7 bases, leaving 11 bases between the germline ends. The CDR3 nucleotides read TGCGCCAGCAGTGAGATTCCGGGGGGTGGCTACACCTTC. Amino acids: CASSEIPGGGYTF.

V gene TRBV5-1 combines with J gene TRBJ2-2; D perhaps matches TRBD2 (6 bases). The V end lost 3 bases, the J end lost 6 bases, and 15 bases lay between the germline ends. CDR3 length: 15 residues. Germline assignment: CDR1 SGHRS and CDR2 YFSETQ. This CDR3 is CASSWSSGDSGELFF. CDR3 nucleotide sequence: TGCGCCAGCAGCTGGAGTTCGGGGGATTCCGGGGAGCTGTTTTTT.

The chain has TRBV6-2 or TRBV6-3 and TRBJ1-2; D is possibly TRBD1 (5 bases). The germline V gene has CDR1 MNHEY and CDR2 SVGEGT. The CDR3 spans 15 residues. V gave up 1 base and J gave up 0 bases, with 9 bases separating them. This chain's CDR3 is CASSYWGDANYGYTF. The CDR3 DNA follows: TGTGCCAGCAGTTACTGGGGGGACGCTAACTATGGCTACACCTTC.

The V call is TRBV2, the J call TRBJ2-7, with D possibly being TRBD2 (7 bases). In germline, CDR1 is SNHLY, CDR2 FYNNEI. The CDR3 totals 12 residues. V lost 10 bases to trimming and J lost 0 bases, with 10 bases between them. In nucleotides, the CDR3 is TGTGCCAAGGGGGGGGACTCCTACGAGCAGTACTTC. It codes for CAKGGDSYEQYF.

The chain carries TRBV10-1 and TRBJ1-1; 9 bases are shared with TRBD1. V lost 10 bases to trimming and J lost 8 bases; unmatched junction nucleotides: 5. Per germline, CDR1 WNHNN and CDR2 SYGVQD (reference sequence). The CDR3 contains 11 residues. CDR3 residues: CAIWDRDEAFF. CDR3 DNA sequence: TGCGCCATCTGGGACAGGGACGAAGCTTTCTTT.

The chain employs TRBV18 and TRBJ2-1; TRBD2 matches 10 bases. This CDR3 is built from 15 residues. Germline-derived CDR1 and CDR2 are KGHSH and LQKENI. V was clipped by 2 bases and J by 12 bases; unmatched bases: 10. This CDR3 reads CASSPGTSGVAGQFF. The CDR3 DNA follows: TGTGCCAGCTCACCAGGAACTAGCGGGGTGGCAGGGCAGTTCTTC.

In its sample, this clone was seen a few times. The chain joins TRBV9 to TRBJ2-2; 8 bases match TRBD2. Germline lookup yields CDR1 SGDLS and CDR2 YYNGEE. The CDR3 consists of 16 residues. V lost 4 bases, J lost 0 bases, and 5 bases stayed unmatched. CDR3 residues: CASSIRAGANTGELFF. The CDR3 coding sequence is TGTGCCAGCAGCATCCGAGCGGGGGCGAACACCGGGGAGCTGTTTTTT.

CDR3 sequence reads: CASSLGRGSRLTQHF. The CDR3 DNA reads TGTGCCAGCAGCTTAGGACGGGGGTCACGTTTGACCCAGCATTTT. V usage is TRBV13 and J usage is TRBJ1-5, with D possibly being TRBD1 (5 bases). V was cut by 0 bases and J by 11 bases, with 17 bases left in between. This CDR3 contains 15 residues. Germline loops: CDR1 PRHDT, CDR2 FYEKMQ (reference sequence).

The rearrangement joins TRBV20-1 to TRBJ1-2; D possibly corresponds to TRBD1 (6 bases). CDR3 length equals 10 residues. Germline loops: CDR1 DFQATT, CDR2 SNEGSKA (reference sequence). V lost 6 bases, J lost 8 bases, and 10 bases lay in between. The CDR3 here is CSATGLGYTF. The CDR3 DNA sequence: TGCAGTGCAACAGGGTTGGGCTACACCTTC.

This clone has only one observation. The CDR3 nucleotides read TGTGCCAGTCGGCGGGACCTAGCCAATGAGCAGTTCTTC. Encoded protein: CASRRDLANEQFF. The V gene is TRBV18, the J gene TRBJ2-1; a possible D gene is TRBD2 (6 bases). Germline CDR1 reads KGHSH; CDR2 reads LQKENI. The CDR3 contains 13 residues. The germline V and J ends were trimmed by 9 bases and 6 bases, with 15 bases remaining between them.

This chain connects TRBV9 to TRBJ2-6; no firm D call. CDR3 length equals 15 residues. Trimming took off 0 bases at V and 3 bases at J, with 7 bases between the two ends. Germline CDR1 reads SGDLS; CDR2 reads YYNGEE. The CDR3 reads CASSVGSYGANVLTF. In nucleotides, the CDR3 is TGTGCCAGCAGCGTAGGTTCGTATGGGGCCAACGTCCTGACTTTC.

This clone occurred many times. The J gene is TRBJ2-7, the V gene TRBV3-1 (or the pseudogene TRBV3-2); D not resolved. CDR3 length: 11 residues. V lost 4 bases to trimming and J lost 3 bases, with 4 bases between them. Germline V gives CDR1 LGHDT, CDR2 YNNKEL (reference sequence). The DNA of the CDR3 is TGTGCCAGCAGCCCAGGCTACGAGCAGTACTTC. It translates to CASSPGYEQYF.

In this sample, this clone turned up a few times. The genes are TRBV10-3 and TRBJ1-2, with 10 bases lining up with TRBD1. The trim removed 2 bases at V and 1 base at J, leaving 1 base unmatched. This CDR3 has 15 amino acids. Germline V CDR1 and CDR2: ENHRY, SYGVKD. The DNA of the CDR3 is TGTGCCATCAGTGAGGGACAGGGGGTTAACTATGGCTACACCTTC. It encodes CAISEGQGVNYGYTF.

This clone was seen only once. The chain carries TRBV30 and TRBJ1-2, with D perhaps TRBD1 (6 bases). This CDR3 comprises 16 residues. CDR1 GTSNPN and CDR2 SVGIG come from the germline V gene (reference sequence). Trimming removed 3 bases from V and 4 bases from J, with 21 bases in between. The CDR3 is CAWRPEPGAPFYGYTF. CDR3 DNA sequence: TGTGCCTGGAGACCTGAGCCAGGGGCACCATTCTATGGCTACACCTTC.

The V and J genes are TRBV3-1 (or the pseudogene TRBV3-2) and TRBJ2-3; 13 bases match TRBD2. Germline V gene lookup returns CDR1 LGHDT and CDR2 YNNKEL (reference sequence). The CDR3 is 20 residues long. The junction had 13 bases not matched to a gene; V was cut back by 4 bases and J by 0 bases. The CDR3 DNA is TGTGCCAGCAGCCCCTGGGGGGGGACTAGCGGGGTGACTAGCACAGATACGCAGTATTTT. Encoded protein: CASSPWGGTSGVTSTDTQYF.

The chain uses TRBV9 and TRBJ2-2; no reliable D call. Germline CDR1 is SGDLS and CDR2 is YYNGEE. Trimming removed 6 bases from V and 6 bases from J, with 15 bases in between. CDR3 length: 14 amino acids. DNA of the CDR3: TGTGCCAGCAACGCCTACGGGTTTGCCGGGGAGCTGTTTTTT. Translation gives CASNAYGFAGELFF.

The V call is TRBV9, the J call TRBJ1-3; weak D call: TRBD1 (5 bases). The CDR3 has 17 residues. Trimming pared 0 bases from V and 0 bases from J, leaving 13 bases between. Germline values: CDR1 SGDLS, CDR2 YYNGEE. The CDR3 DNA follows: TGTGCCAGCAGCGTAGCTACCTTCCAGGGCTCTGGAAACACCATATATTTT. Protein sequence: CASSVATFQGSGNTIYF.

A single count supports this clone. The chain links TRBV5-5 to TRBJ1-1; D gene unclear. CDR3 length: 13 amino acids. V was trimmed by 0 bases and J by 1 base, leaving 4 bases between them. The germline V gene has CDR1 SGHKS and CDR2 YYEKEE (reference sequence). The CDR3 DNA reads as TGTGCCAGCAGCTTGGTTAGGAACACTGAAGCTTTCTTT. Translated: CASSLVRNTEAFF.

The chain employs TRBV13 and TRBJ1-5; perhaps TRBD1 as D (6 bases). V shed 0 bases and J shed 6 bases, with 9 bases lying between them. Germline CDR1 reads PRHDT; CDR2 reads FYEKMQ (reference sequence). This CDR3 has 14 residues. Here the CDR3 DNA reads TGTGCCAGCAGCTTAGGAGGGGGAGCTCAGCCCCAGCATTTT. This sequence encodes CASSLGGGAQPQHF.

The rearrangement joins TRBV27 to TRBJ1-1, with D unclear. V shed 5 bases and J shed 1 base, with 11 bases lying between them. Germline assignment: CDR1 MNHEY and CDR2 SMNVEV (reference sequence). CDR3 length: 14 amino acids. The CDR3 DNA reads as TGTGCCAGCAGTCCCCGCAAGAGGAACACTGAAGCTTTCTTT. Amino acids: CASSPRKRNTEAFF.

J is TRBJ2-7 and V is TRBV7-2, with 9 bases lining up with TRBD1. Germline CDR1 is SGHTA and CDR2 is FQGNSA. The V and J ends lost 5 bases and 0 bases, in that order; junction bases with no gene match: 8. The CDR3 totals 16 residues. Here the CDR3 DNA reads TGTGCCAGCAGCAAAACTTCGGGACAGGGCTCCTACGAGCAGTACTTC. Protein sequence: CASSKTSGQGSYEQYF.

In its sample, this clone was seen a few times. The CDR3 here is CASSPPLRSSKTGELFF. The CDR3 DNA follows: TGTGCCAGCAGCCCCCCCCTGAGGAGCTCTAAGACCGGGGAGCTGTTTTTT. This sequence joins TRBV7-8 and TRBJ2-2; D is ambiguous. The CDR3 is 17 residues long. The ends were cut back, 5 bases at V and 5 bases at J, with 21 bases in the middle. Per the germline V gene, CDR1 is SGHVS and CDR2 is FQNEAQ. The entire variable domain, with the rest obtained from reference TRBV7-8 and TRBJ2-2, is as follows: GAGVSQSPRYKVAKRGQDVALRCDPISGHVSLFWYQQALGQGPEFLTYFQNEAQLDKSGLPSDRFFAERPEGSVSTLKIQRTQQEDSAVYLCASSPPLRSSKTGELFFGEGSRLTVL.

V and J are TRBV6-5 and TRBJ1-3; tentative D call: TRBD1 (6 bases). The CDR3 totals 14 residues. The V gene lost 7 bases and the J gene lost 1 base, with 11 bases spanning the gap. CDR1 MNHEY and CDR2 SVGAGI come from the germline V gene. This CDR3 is CASNPQGSGNTIYF. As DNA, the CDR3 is TGTGCCAGCAACCCACAGGGTTCTGGAAACACCATATATTTT.

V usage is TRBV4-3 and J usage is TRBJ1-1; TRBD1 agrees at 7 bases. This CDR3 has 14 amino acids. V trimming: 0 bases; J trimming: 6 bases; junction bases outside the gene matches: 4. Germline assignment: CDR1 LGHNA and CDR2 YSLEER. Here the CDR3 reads CASSQDEGAAEAFF. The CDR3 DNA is TGCGCCAGCAGCCAAGATGAGGGGGCGGCTGAAGCTTTCTTT.

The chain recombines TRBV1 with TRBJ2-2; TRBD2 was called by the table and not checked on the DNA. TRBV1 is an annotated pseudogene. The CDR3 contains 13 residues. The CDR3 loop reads CTSSYRDTGELFF. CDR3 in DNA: TGCACCAGCAGTTACCGGGATACCGGGGAGCTGTTTTTT.

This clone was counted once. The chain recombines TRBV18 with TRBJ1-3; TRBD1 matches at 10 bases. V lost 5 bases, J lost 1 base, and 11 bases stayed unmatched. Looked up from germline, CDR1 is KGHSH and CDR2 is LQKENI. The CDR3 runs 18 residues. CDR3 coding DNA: TGTGCCAGCTCAGACGCGCGGACAGGGGGATGGTCTGGAAACACCATATATTTT. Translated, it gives CASSDARTGGWSGNTIYF. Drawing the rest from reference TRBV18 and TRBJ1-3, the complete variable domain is NAGVMQNPRHLVRRRGQEARLRCSPMKGHSHVYWYRQLPEEGLKFMVYLQKENIIDESGMPKERFSAEFPKEGPSILRIQQVVRGDSAAYFCASSDARTGGWSGNTIYFGEGSWLTVV.

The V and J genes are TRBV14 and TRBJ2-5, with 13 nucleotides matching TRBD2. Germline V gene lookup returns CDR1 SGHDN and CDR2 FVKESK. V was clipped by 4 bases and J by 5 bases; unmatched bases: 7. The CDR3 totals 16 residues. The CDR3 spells CASSLWTSGSKETQYF. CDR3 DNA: TGTGCCAGCAGCCTCTGGACTAGCGGGAGTAAGGAGACCCAGTACTTC.

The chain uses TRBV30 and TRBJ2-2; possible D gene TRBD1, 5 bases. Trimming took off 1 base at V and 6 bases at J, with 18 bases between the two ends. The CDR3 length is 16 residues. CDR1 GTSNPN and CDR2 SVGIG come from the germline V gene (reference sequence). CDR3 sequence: CAWSGAGYGRAGELFF. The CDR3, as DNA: TGTGCCTGGAGTGGGGCAGGGTACGGTCGGGCCGGGGAGCTGTTTTTT. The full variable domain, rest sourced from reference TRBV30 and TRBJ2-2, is SQTIHQWPATLVQPVGSPLSLECTVEGTSNPNLYWYRQAAGRGLQLLFYSVGIGQISSEVPQNLSASRPQDRQFILSSKKLLLSDSGFYLCAWSGAGYGRAGELFFGEGSRLTVL.

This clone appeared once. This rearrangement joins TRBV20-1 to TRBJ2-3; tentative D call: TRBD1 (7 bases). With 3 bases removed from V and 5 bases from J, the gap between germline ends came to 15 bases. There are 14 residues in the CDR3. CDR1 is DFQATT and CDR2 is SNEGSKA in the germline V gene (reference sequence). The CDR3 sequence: CSASAGGFLDTQYF. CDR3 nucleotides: TGCAGTGCTAGTGCAGGGGGGTTCTTAGATACGCAGTATTTT.

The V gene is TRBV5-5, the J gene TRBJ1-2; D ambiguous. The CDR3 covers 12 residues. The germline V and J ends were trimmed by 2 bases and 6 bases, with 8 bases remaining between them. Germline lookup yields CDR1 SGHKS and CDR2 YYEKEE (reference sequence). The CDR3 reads CASSFNRDGYTF. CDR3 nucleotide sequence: TGTGCCAGCAGCTTTAATCGGGATGGCTACACCTTC.

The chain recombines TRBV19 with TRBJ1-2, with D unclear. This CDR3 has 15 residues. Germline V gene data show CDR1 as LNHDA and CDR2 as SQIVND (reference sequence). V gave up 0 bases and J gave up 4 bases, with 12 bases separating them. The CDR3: CASSIDPAGSYGYTF. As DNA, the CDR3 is TGTGCCAGTAGTATAGATCCGGCGGGCTCCTATGGCTACACCTTC.